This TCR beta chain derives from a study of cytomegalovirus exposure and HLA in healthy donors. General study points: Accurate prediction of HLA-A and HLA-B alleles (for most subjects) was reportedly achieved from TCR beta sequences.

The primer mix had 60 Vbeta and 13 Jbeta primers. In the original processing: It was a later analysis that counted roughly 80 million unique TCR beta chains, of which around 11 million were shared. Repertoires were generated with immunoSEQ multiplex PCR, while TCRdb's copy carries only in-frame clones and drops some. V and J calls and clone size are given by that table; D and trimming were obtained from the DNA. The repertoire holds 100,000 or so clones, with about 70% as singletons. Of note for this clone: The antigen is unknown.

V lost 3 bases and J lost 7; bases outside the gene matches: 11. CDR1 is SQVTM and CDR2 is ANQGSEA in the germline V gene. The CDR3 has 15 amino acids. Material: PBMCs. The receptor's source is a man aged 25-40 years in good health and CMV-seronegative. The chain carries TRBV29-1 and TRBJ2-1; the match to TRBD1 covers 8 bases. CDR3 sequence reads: CSVDGGQVYSNEQFF. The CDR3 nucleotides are TGCAGCGTTGACGGGGGACAGGTTTACTCGAATGAGCAGTTCTTC.